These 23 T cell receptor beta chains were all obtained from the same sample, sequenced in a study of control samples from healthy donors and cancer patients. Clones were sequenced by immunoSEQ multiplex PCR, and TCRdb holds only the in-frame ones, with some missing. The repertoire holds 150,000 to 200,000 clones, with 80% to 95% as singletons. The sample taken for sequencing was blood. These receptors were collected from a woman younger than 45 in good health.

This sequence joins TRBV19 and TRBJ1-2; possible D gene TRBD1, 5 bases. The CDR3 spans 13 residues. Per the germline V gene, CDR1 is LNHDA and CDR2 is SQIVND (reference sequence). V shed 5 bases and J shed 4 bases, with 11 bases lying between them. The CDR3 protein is CASSPTGGYGYTF. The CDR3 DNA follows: TGTGCCAGTAGTCCAACAGGTGGCTATGGCTACACCTTC.

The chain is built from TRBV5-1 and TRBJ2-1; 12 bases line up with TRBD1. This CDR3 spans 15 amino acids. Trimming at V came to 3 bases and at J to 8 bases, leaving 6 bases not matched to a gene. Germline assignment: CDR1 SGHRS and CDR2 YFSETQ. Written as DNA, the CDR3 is TGCGCCAGCAGCTACGGGACAGGGGGCATGGATGAGCAGTTCTTC. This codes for CASSYGTGGMDEQFF.

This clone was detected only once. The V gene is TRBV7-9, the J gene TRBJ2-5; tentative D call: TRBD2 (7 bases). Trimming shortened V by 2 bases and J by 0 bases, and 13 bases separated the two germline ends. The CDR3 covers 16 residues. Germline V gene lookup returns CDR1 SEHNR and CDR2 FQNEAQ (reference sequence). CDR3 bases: TGTGCCAGCAGCTTATGGGGGGGACACCACCAAGAGACCCAGTACTTC. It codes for CASSLWGGHHQETQYF.

CDR3 sequence: CASTPPGQITSGYTF. The CDR3, as DNA: TGTGCCAGCACCCCCCCGGGCCAGATCACGAGTGGCTACACCTTC. This chain links TRBV28 with TRBJ1-2; D gene ambiguous. CDR1 is MDHEN, CDR2 SYDVKM, per germline. Trimming took off 7 bases at V and 7 bases at J, with 22 bases between the two ends. The length of the CDR3 is 15 residues.

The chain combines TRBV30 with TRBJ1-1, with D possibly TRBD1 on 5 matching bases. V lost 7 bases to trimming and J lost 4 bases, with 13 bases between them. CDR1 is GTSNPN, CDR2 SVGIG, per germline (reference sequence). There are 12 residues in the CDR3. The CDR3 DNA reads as TGTGCCTACGATCGGGGCTCCACTGAAGCTTTCTTT. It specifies CAYDRGSTEAFF.

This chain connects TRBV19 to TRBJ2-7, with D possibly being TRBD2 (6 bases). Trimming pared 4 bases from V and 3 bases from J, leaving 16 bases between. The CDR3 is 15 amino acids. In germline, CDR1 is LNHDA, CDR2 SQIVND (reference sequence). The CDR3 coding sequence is TGTGCCAGTAGTAAATCCGGGACTGGAGTCTACGAGCAGTACTTC. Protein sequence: CASSKSGTGVYEQYF.

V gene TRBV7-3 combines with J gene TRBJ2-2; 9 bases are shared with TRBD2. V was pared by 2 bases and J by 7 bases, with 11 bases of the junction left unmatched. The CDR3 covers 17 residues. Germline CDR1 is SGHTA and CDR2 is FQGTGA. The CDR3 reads CASSLFSGSTGNGELFF. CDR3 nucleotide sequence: TGTGCCAGCAGCTTATTTAGCGGGAGTACTGGGAACGGGGAGCTGTTTTTT.

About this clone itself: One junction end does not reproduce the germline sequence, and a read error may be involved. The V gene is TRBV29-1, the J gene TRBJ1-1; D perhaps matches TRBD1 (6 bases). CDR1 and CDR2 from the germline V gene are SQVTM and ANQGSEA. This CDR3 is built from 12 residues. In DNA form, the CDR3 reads TGCAGCGCTGAAGGGGGTGCAACTGAAGCTTTCTTT. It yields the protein CSAEGGATEAFF.

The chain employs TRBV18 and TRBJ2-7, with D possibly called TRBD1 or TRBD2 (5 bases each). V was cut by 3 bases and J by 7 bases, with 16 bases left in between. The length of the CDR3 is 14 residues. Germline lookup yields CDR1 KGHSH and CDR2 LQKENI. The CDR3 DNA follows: TGTGCCAGCTCACCTAGGCAGGGAGAAGAAGAGCAGTACTTC. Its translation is CASSPRQGEEEQYF.

CDR3 sequence reads: CASSKVAPDRLVGSYNEQFF. The DNA of the CDR3 is TGTGCCAGCAGCAAAGTAGCCCCGGACCGCTTGGTTGGCTCCTACAATGAGCAGTTCTTC. The chain couples TRBV21-1 to TRBJ2-1. TRBV21-1 is deemed a pseudogene. There are 20 residues in the CDR3.

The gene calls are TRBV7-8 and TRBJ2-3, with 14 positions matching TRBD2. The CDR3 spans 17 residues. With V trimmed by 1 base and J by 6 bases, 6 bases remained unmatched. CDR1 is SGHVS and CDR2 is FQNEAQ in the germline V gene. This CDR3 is CASSLVGLAGAWDTQYF. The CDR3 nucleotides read TGTGCCAGCAGCTTAGTGGGACTAGCGGGAGCGTGGGATACGCAGTATTTT. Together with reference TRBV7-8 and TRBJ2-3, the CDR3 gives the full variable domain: GAGVSQSPRYKVAKRGQDVALRCDPISGHVSLFWYQQALGQGPEFLTYFQNEAQLDKSGLPSDRFFAERPEGSVSTLKIQRTQQEDSAVYLCASSLVGLAGAWDTQYFGPGTRLTVL.

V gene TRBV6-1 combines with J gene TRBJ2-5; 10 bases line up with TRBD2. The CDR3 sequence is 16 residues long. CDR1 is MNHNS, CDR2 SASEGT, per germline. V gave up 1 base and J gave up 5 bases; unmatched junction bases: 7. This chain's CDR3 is CASSEESSGSRETQYF. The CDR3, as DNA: TGTGCCAGCAGTGAAGAATCTAGCGGGAGTAGGGAGACCCAGTACTTC.

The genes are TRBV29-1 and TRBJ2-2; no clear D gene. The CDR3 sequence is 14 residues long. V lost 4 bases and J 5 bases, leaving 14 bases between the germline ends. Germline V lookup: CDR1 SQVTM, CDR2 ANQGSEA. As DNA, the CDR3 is TGCAGCGTTGTCTTACGAGGAAGGACCGGGGAGCTGTTTTTT. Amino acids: CSVVLRGRTGELFF.

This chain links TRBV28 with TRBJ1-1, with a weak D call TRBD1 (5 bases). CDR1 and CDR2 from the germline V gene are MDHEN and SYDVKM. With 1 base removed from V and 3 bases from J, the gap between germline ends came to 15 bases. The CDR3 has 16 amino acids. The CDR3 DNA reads TGTGCCAGCAGTTTATTCGGGGCAGGAATTCACACTGAAGCTTTCTTT. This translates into CASSLFGAGIHTEAFF.

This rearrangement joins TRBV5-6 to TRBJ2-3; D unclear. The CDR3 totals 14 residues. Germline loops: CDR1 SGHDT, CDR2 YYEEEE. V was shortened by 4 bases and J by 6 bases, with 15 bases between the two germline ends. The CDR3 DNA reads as TGTGCCAGCAGCCTCGGTCATGTTATGGATACGCAGTATTTT. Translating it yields CASSLGHVMDTQYF.

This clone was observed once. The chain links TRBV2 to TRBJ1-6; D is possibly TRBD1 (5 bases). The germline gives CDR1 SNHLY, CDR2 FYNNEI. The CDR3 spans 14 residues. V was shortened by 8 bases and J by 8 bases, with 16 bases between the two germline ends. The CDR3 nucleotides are TGTGCCAGCTCCCCGGGGGGTCCTTATTCACCCCTCCACTTT. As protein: CASSPGGPYSPLHF. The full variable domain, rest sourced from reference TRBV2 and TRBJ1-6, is EPEVTQTPSHQVTQMGQEVILRCVPISNHLYFYWYRQILGQKVEFLVSFYNNEISEKSEIFDDQFSVERPDGSNFTLKIRSTKLEDSAMYFCASSPGGPYSPLHFGNGTRLTVT.

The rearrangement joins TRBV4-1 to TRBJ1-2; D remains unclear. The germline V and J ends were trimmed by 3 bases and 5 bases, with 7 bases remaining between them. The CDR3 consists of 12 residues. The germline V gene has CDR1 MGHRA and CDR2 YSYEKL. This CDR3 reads CASSHSGYGYTF. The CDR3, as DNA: TGCGCCAGCAGCCACAGTGGATATGGCTACACCTTC.

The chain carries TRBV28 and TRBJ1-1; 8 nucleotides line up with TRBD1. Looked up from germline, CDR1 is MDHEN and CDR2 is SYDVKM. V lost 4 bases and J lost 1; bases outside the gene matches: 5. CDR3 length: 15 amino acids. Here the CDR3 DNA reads TGTGCCAGCAGTTCAGCCGGGACAGGGAACACTGAAGCTTTCTTT. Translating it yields CASSSAGTGNTEAFF. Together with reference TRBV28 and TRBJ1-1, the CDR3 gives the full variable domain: DVKVTQSSRYLVKRTGEKVFLECVQDMDHENMFWYRQDPGLGLRLIYFSYDVKMKEKGDIPEGYSVSREKKERFSLILESASTNQTSMYLCASSSAGTGNTEAFFGQGTRLTVV.

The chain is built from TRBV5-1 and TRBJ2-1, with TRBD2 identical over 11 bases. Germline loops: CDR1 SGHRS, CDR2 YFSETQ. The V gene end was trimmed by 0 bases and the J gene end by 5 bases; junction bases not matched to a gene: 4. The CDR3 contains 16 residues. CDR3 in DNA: TGCGCCAGCAGCTTGGTTGGGACTAGCGGTAACAATGAGCAGTTCTTC. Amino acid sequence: CASSLVGTSGNNEQFF.

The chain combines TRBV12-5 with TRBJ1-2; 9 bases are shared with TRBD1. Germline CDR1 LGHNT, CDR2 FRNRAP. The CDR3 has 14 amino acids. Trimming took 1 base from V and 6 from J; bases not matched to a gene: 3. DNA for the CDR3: TGTGCTAGTGGTTTGGGGGGACAGGGCCATGGCTACACCTTC. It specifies CASGLGGQGHGYTF.

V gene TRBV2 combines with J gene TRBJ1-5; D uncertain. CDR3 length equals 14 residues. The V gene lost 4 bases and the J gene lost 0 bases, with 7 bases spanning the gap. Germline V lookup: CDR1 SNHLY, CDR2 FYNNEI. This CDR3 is CASSVWDSNQPQHF. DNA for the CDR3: TGTGCCAGCAGTGTTTGGGATAGCAATCAGCCCCAGCATTTT.

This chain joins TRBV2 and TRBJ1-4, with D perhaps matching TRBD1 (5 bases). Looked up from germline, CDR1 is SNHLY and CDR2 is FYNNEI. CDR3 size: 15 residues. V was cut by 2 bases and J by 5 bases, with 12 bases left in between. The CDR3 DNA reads TGTGCCAGCAGTGAAAGGGGCGGCCCCAATGAAAAACTGTTTTTT. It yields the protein CASSERGGPNEKLFF.

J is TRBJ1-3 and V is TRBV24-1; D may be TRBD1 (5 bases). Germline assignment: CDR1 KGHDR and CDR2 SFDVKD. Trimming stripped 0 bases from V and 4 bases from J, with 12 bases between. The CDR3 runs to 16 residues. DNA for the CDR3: TGTGCCACCAGTGATTTGGGGGCTGGATCGGGAAACACCATATATTTT. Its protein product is CATSDLGAGSGNTIYF.